This TCR beta chain was sequenced during a study of blood T cell repertoires in COVID-19. Study in general: The United States, Italy and Spain were the sources of the acute and convalescent COVID-19 samples. T cells, B-cell-depleted T cells, or PBMCs supplied cDNA or gDNA.

Original data processing: Estimates of nucleated cell counts were drawn from the amplification of reference gene primers. Method: immunoSEQ multiplex PCR; TCRdb's copy keeps in-frame clones and lacks some. The D gene and trimming were derived from the DNA, and the V and J assignments and clone size from that table. The data hold about 230,000 clones, with 84% observed a single time. Germline V gene sequence: CDR1 SNHLY, CDR2 FYNNEI. J lost 5 bases, V lost 8 bases, and 7 bases had no gene match. The CDR3 covers 14 residues. The source material was peripheral blood. The TCR was taken from an elderly woman with active or convalescent COVID-19. V is TRBV2 and J is TRBJ2-2; 8 bases map to TRBD2. CDR3 residues: CASRSGSGTGELFF. The CDR3 bases are TGTGCCAGCCGGAGCGGGAGCGGGACCGGGGAGCTGTTTTTT.